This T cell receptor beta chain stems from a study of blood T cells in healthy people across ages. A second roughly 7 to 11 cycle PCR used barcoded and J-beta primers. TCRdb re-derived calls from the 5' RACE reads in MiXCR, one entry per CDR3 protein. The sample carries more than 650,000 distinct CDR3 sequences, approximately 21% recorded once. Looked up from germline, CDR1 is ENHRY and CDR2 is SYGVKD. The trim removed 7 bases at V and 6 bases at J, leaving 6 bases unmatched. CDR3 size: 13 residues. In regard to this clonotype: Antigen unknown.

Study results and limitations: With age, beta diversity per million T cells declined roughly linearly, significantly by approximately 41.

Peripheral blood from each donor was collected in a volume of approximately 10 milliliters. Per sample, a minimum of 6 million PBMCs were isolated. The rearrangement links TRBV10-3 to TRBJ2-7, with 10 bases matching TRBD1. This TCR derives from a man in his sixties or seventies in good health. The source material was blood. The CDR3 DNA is TGTGCCATCACACGGGGACAGGGGCGCGAGCAGTACTTC. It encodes CAITRGQGREQYF.